The 12 T cell receptor beta chains below were found in one sample sequenced in a study of blood T cell repertoires in COVID-19. Clones were read by immunoSEQ multiplex PCR, and TCRdb kept only the in-frame ones, dropping some. The sample consists of a few hundred thousand clones, 75% to 90% of them appearing once. Sample: PBMCs or T cells enriched from blood (not recorded which). Receptors were obtained from a man aged 35 to 55 who had recovered from COVID-19.

The gene calls are TRBV10-2 and TRBJ2-5; D gene ambiguous. Germline values: CDR1 WSHSY, CDR2 SAAADI. The germline V and J ends were trimmed by 3 bases and 9 bases, with 8 bases remaining between them. The CDR3 contains 11 residues. The CDR3 DNA is TGCGCCAGCAGTGAACTGTTCCCCCAGTACTTC. Its protein product is CASSELFPQYF.

The chain links TRBV5-1 to TRBJ2-5, with D perhaps matching TRBD2 (6 bases). This CDR3 is built from 14 residues. Germline V lookup: CDR1 SGHRS, CDR2 YFSETQ. The germline V and J ends were trimmed by 2 bases and 3 bases, with 11 bases remaining between them. CDR3 amino acids: CASSLVASEETQYF. The CDR3 DNA is TGCGCCAGCAGCTTAGTGGCTAGCGAAGAGACCCAGTACTTC.

This chain joins TRBV3-1 (or the pseudogene TRBV3-2) and TRBJ2-7; 13 bases agree with TRBD2. This CDR3 is built from 16 residues. Germline CDR1 and CDR2: LGHDT and YNNKEL (reference sequence). Losses at the gene ends were 3 bases for V and 6 bases for J; bases not matched to a gene: 8. CDR3 nucleotides: TGTGCCAGCAGCCAGGGACTAGCGGGATCAAGGCCCGAGCAGTACTTC. Translated, it gives CASSQGLAGSRPEQYF.

Only one count was recorded for this clone. V and J are TRBV14 and TRBJ2-2; D is possibly TRBD2 (6 bases). This CDR3 has 18 amino acids. V was trimmed by 4 bases and J by 5 bases, leaving 23 bases between them. Germline V gives CDR1 SGHDN, CDR2 FVKESK. CDR3 in amino acids: CASSPTPWRDAWTGELFF. The CDR3 DNA reads as TGTGCCAGCAGCCCCACCCCTTGGCGGGACGCGTGGACCGGGGAGCTGTTTTTT.

This clone was detected only a few times. The chain joins TRBV29-1 to TRBJ2-2; TRBD1 might be the D (5 bases). The V end was cut by 7 bases, the J end by 4 bases, with 16 bases between. The CDR3 contains 14 residues. CDR1 SQVTM and CDR2 ANQGSEA come from the germline V gene. In DNA, the CDR3 is TGCAGCGCACTCCCAGGGTGGGCCACCGGGGAGCTGTTTTTT. Translating it yields CSALPGWATGELFF.

This chain uses TRBV19 with TRBJ2-7, with D perhaps matching TRBD1 (5 bases). Germline CDR1 LNHDA, CDR2 SQIVND (reference sequence). The germline V and J ends were trimmed by 1 base and 3 bases, with 7 bases remaining between them. This CDR3 has 13 residues. The CDR3 nucleotides are TGTGCCAGTAGTATAGCAGGGTTCTACGAGCAGTACTTC. Translated: CASSIAGFYEQYF.

The rearrangement links TRBV11-3 to TRBJ1-3; TRBD1 might be the D (5 bases). V was trimmed by 2 bases and J by 1 base, leaving 12 bases between them. This CDR3 spans 16 amino acids. Germline CDR1 reads SGHNT; CDR2 reads YENEEA. CDR3 nucleotides: TGTGCCAGCAGCTTACAGGGAACGACTTCTGGAAACACCATATATTTT. This encodes CASSLQGTTSGNTIYF.

This clone was seen once. The chain couples TRBV5-1 to TRBJ2-1; 11 nucleotides match TRBD1. The V gene end was trimmed by 4 bases and the J gene end by 7 bases; junction bases not matched to a gene: 13. This CDR3 has 17 residues. Germline CDR1 and CDR2: SGHRS and YFSETQ. The CDR3 is CASSLYGTGGDVNEQFF. The DNA of the CDR3 is TGCGCCAGCAGCCTATACGGGACAGGGGGTGATGTGAATGAGCAGTTCTTC. Drawing the rest from reference TRBV5-1 and TRBJ2-1, the complete variable domain is KAGVTQTPRYLIKTRGQQVTLSCSPISGHRSVSWYQQTPGQGLQFLFEYFSETQRNKGNFPGRFSGRQFSNSRSEMNVSTLELGDSALYLCASSLYGTGGDVNEQFFGPGTRLTVL.

J is TRBJ2-1 and V is TRBV9; TRBD1 agrees at 10 bases. Germline CDR1 and CDR2: SGDLS and YYNGEE. The CDR3 is 16 residues long. Trimming removed 0 bases from V and 8 bases from J; junction bases left unmatched: 8. The CDR3 loop reads CASSVVQGQGSDEQFF. As DNA, the CDR3 is TGTGCCAGCAGCGTAGTCCAGGGACAGGGGAGTGATGAGCAGTTCTTC.

The chain uses TRBV27 and TRBJ1-2; D not certain. Germline V lookup: CDR1 MNHEY, CDR2 SMNVEV (reference sequence). The CDR3 is made up of 12 amino acids. Trimming removed 4 bases from V and 8 bases from J, with 11 bases in between. For the CDR3, the DNA is TGTGCCAGCAGTTCCCAAGGGAGCGGCTACACCTTC. It translates to CASSSQGSGYTF.

The chain recombines TRBV27 with TRBJ2-7; a weak D match, TRBD2 (6 bases). The germline CDR1 and CDR2 sequences are MNHEY and SMNVEV (reference sequence). The length of the CDR3 is 10 residues. V dropped 6 bases and J dropped 6 bases, with 6 bases sitting between them. The CDR3 region is CASSGSEQYF. CDR3 sequence (DNA): TGTGCCAGCAGCGGGAGCGAGCAGTACTTC.

This chain links TRBV19 with TRBJ2-7; D may be TRBD1 (6 bases). Trimming shortened V by 3 bases and J by 2 bases, and 11 bases separated the two germline ends. Per germline, CDR1 LNHDA and CDR2 SQIVND (reference sequence). This CDR3 is 14 amino acids long. CDR3 coding DNA: TGTGCCAGTAGTATGGACAGTCCCACCTACGAGCAGTACTTC. This encodes CASSMDSPTYEQYF.